Sequencing of this TCR beta chain was carried out in a study of T cell repertoires in cytomegalovirus infection. Study background: Indicated by public TCR beta signatures were CMV infection and matching HLA type.

TCRdb fed the reads into MiXCR, producing one record per CDR3 protein. The sample contains around 630,000 distinct CDR3 sequences, approximately 25% of which appear only once. Trimming cost V 5 bases and J 0 bases, with 12 bases left between them. Germline CDR1 is KGHDR and CDR2 is SFDVKD. The length of the CDR3 is 16 residues. Points on this clonotype: Its antigen is currently unknown.

Study-level points and caveats: The ex vivo response showed dominance by HLA-C-restricted CMV-specific TCR beta clonotypes. Of the TCR beta families, the public ones yielded a cumulative frequency that identified carriers of CMV plus the relevant HLA.

This sequence joins TRBV24-1 and TRBJ2-2; D tentatively fits TRBD1 or TRBD2 (5 bases each). The sample comprised CD8+ T cells from PBMCs. The receptor comes from a human donor in good health (CMV status not recorded). Some clones in this sample may be carry-over from other donors' samples. Here the CDR3 reads CATSGSGRTNTGELFF. CDR3 nucleotides: TGTGCCACCAGTGGCTCGGGACGGACGAACACCGGGGAGCTGTTTTTT.